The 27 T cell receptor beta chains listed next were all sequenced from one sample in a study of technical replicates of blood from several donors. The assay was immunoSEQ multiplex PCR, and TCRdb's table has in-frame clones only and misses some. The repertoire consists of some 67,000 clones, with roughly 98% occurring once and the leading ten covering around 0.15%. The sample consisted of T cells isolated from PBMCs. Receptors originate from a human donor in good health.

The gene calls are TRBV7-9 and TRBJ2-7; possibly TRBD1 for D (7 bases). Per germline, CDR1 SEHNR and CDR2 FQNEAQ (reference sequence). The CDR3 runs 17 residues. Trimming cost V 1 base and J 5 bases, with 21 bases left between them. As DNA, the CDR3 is TGTGCCAGCAGCTTAGTTGGGCCAGGGGGGCAATTTGACGAGCAGTACTTC. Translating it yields CASSLVGPGGQFDEQYF. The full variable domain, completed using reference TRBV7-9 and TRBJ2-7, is DTGVSQNPRHKITKRGQNVTFRCDPISEHNRLYWYRQTLGQGPEFLTYFQNEAQLEKSRLLSDRFSAERPKGSFSTLEIQRTEQGDSAMYLCASSLVGPGGQFDEQYFGPGTRLTVT.

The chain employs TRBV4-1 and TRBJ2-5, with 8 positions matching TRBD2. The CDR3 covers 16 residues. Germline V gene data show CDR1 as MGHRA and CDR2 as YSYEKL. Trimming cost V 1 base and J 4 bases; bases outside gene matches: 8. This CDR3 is CASSQVGRAGGETQYF. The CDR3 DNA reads TGCGCCAGCAGCCAAGTGGGGCGGGCGGGGGGAGAGACCCAGTACTTC.

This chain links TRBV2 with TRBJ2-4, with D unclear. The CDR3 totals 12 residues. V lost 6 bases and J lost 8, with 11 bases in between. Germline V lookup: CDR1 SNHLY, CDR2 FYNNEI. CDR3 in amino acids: CASSLGSHIQYF. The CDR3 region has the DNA TGTGCCAGCAGCCTTGGCAGTCACATTCAGTACTTC.

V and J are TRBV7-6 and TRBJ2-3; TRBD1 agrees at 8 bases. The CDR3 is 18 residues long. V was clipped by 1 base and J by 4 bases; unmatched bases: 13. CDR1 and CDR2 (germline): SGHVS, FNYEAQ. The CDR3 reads CASSLDAKTGGDADTQYF. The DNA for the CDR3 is TGTGCCAGCAGCTTAGATGCCAAAACAGGGGGAGATGCAGATACGCAGTATTTT.

CDR3 nucleotide sequence: TGTGCCAGCAGCGCAATGGGGGGAAGGCAGCCCCAGCATTTT. Its protein product is CASSAMGGRQPQHF. The genes are TRBV6-5 and TRBJ1-5; D is possibly TRBD1 (5 bases). V lost 6 bases, J lost 7 bases, and 16 bases lay in between. Per the germline V gene, CDR1 is MNHEY and CDR2 is SVGAGI. The length of the CDR3 is 14 residues.

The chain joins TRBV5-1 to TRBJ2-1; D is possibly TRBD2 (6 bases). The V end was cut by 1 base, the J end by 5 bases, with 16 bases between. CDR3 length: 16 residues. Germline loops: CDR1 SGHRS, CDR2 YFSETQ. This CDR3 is CASSLSRWGENNEQFF. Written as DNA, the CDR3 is TGCGCCAGCAGCTTGTCTAGGTGGGGGGAAAACAATGAGCAGTTCTTC.

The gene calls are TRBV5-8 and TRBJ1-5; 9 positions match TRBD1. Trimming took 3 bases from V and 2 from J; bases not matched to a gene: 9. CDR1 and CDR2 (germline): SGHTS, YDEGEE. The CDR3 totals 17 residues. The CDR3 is CASSWPPWDRGNQPQHF. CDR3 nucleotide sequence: TGTGCCAGCAGCTGGCCGCCCTGGGACAGGGGCAATCAGCCCCAGCATTTT.

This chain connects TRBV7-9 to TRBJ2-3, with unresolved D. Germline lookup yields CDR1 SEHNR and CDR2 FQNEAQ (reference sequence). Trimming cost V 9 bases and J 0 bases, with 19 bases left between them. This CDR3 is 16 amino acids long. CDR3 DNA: TGTGCCAGATCCCGTCTCAGTCTCTCTAGCACAGATACGCAGTATTTT. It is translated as CARSRLSLSSTDTQYF.

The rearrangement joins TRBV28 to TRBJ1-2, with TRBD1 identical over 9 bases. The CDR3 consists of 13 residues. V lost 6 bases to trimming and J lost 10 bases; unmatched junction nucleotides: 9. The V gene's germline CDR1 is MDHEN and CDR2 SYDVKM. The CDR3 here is CASSEGQGRDYTF. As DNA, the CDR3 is TGTGCCAGCAGCGAGGGACAGGGAAGGGACTACACCTTC.

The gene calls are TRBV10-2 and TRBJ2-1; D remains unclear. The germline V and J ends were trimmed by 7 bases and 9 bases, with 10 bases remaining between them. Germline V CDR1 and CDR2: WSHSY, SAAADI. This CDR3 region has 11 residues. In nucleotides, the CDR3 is TGCGCCAGCACCGGCGGTAGTGAGCAGTTCTTC. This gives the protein CASTGGSEQFF.

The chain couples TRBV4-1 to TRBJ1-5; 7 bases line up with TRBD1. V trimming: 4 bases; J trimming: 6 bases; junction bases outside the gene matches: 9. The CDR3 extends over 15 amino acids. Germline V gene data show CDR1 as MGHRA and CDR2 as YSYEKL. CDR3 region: CASSLKQGEGQPQHF. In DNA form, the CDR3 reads TGCGCCAGCAGCCTCAAGCAGGGGGAAGGTCAGCCCCAGCATTTT.

CDR3 residues: CASSQGWGTPQETQYF. The CDR3 DNA follows: TGCGCCAGCAGCCAAGGTTGGGGGACTCCCCAAGAGACCCAGTACTTC. The chain has TRBV4-1 and TRBJ2-5, with a tentative D call TRBD2 (6 bases). Looked up from germline, CDR1 is MGHRA and CDR2 is YSYEKL. Trimming stripped 1 base from V and 1 base from J, with 13 bases between. The CDR3 contains 16 residues.

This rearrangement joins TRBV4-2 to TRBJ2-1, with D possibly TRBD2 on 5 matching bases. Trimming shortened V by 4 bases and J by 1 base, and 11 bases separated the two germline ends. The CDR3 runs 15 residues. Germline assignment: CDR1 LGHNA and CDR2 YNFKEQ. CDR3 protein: CASSRELGSYNEQFF. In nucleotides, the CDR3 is TGTGCCAGCAGCCGTGAACTAGGGTCCTACAATGAGCAGTTCTTC.

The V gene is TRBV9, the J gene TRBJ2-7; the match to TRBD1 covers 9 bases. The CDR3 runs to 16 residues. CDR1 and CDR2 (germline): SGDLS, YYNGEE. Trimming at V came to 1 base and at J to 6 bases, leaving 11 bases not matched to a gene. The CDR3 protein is CASSVRDWTGVGEQYF. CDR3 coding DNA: TGTGCCAGCAGCGTAAGAGATTGGACAGGGGTCGGCGAGCAGTACTTC. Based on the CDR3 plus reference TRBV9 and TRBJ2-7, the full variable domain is DSGVTQTPKHLITATGQRVTLRCSPRSGDLSVYWYQQSLDQGLQFLIQYYNGEERAKGNILERFSAQQFPDLHSELNLSSLELGDSALYFCASSVRDWTGVGEQYFGPGTRLTVT.

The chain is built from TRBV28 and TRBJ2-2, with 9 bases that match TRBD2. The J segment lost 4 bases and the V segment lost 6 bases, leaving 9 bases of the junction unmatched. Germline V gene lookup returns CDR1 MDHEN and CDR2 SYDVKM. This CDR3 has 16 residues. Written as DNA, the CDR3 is TGTGCCAGCAGAGACCTAGCGGGAAAGATCACCGGGGAGCTGTTTTTT. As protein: CASRDLAGKITGELFF.

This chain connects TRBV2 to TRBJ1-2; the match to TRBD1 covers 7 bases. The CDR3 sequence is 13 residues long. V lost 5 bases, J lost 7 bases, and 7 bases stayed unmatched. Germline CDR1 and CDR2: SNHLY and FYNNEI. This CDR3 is CASSKTRQGGYTF. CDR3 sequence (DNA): TGTGCCAGCAGTAAGACACGACAGGGTGGCTACACCTTC.

The CDR3 DNA is TGTGCCAGCAGTTACTCGAGGGCAACCGGGGAGCTGTTTTTT. This sequence encodes CASSYSRATGELFF. The rearrangement joins TRBV6-5 to TRBJ2-2; tentative D call: TRBD2 (5 bases). Germline assignment: CDR1 MNHEY and CDR2 SVGAGI. V lost 0 bases and J 5 bases, leaving 7 bases between the germline ends. The CDR3 has 14 amino acids.

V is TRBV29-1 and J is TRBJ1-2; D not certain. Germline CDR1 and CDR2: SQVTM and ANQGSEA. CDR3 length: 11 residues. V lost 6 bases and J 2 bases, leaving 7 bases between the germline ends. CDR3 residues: CSVPPNYGYTF. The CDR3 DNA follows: TGCAGCGTCCCTCCCAACTATGGCTACACCTTC.

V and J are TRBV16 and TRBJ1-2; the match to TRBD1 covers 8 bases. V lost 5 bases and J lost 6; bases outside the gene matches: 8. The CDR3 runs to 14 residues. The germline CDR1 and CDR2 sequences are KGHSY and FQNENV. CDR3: CASSKAGTGDGYTF. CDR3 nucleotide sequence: TGTGCCAGCAGCAAAGCCGGGACAGGAGATGGCTACACCTTC. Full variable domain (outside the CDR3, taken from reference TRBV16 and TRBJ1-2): GEEVAQTPKHLVRGEGQKAKLYCAPIKGHSYVFWYQQVLKNEFKFLISFQNENVFDETGMPKERFSAKCLPNSPCSLEIQATKLEDSAVYFCASSKAGTGDGYTFGSGTRLTVV.

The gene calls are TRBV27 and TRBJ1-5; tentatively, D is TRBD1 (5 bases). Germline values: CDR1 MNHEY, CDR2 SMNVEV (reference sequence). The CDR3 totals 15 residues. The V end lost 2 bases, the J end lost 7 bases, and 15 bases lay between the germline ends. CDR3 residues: CASSLRGIGAQPQHF. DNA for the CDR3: TGTGCCAGCAGTTTACGGGGGATTGGTGCGCAGCCCCAGCATTTT.

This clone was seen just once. The CDR3 protein is CASSDLTGTGDYEQYF. DNA of the CDR3: TGTGCCAGTAGCGATCTTACTGGGACAGGGGATTACGAGCAGTACTTC. The chain carries TRBV19 and TRBJ2-7, with TRBD1 matching 10 bases. CDR3 length equals 16 residues. Germline V gives CDR1 LNHDA, CDR2 SQIVND (reference sequence). V dropped 6 bases and J dropped 4; count of bases not matched to a gene: 12.

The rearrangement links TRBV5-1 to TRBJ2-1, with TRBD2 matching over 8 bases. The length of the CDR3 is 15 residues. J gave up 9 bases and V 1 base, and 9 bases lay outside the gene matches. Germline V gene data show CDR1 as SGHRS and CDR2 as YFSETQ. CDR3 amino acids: CASSLRTSPFGEQFF. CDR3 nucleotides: TGCGCCAGCAGCTTGAGGACTAGCCCCTTCGGTGAGCAGTTCTTC.

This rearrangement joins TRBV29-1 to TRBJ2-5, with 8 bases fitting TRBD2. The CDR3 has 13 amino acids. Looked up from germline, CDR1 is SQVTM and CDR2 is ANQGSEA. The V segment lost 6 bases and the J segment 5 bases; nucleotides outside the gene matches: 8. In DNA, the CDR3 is TGCAGCGTAGGGGCCACTAGCGGTGAGACCCAGTACTTC. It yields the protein CSVGATSGETQYF.

The CDR3 DNA follows: TGCAGCGTTACCCTCAATCTCGGGGAGACCCAGTACTTC. This translates into CSVTLNLGETQYF. This rearrangement joins TRBV29-1 to TRBJ2-5; D ambiguous. In germline, CDR1 is SQVTM, CDR2 ANQGSEA. V was cut by 5 bases and J by 5 bases, with 15 bases left in between. The CDR3 runs 13 residues.

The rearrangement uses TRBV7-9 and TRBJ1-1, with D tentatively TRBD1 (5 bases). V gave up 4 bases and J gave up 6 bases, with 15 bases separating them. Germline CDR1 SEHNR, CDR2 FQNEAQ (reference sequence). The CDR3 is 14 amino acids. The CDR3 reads CASSSTAGGAEAFF. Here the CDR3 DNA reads TGTGCCAGCAGCTCGACCGCGGGAGGGGCTGAAGCTTTCTTT.

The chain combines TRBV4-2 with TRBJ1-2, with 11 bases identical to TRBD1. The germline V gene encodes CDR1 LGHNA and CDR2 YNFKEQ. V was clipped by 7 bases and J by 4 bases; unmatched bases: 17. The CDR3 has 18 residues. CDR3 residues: CASTSLEQDRGPVYGYTF. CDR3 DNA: TGTGCCAGCACTAGTCTGGAACAGGACAGGGGGCCCGTCTATGGCTACACCTTC.

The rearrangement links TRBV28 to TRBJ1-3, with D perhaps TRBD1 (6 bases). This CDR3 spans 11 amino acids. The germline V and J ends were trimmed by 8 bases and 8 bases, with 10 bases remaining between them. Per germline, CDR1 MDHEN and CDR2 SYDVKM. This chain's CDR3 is CASVRGYTIYF. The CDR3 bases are TGTGCCAGCGTAAGGGGGTACACCATATATTTT.